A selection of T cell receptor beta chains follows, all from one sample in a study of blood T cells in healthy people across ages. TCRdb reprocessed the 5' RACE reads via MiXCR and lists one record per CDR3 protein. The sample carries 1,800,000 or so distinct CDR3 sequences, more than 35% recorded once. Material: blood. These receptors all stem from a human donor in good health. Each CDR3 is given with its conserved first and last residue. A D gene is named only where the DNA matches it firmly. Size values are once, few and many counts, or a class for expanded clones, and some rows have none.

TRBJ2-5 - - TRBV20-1 TGCAGTGCTAGGGACCAGCGTGGGGGGTCCCTAGATGAGCAGTACTTC CSARDQRGGSLDEQYF
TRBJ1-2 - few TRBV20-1 TGCAGTGCCCGGAGGGGATACGACGGCTACACCTTC CSARRGYDGYTF
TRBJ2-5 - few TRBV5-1 TGCGCCAGCAGCTTGAGACTGACGCAAGAGACCCAGTACTTC CASSLRLTQETQYF
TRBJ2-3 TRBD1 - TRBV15 TGTGCCACCAGCAGAGAGGGACAGAATACAGATACGCAGTATTTT CATSREGQNTDTQYF
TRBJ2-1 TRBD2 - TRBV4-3 TGCGCCAGCAGCCAAGGTTCACTAGCGGAAACCCACAATGAGCAGTTCTTC CASSQGSLAETHNEQFF
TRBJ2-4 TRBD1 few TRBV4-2 TGTGCCAGCAGCCAGGTACAGGGGGCCAAAAACATTCAGTACTTC CASSQVQGAKNIQYF
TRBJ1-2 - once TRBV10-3 TGTGCCATCAGGGCACAGGGCGTCAACTATGGTTACACCTTC CAIRAQGVNYGYTF
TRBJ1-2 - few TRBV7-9 TGTGCCAGCAGCCGAACCGACTCAGGGGTCGGCTACACCTTC CASSRTDSGVGYTF
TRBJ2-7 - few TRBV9 TGTGCCAGCAGCCCTTGGACACAAGGCTACGAGCAGTACTTC CASSPWTQGYEQYF
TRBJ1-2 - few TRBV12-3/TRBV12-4 TGTGCCAGCAGGCGGGGGGCGGTCTATGGCTACACCTTC CASRRGAVYGYTF
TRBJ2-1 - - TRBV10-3 TGCGCCATCAGCGCGGGACAGACGGACGATAAGCAGTTCTTC CAISAGQTDDKQFF
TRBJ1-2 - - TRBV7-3 TGTGCCAGCAGCTTAAACGGACAGCCAAACTATGGCTACACCTTC CASSLNGQPNYGYTF
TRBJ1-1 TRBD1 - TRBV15 TGTGCCACCCTCTTTGAGGGGGCCACTGAAGCTTTCTTT CATLFEGATEAFF
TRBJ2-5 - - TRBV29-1 TGCAGCGTTGATGGGGTTTTCGGGGGGCGAGAGACCCAGTACTTC CSVDGVFGGRETQYF
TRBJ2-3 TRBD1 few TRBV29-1 TGCAGCGTCGCACAGGGGGCGGCAGATACGCAGTATTTT CSVAQGAADTQYF
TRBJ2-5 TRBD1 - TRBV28 TGTGCCAGCAGTCTCTGGGACAGAAAAGAGACCCAGTACTTC CASSLWDRKETQYF
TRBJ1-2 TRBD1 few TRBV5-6 TGTGCCAGCAGCTTGGGAGGAACAGGGGGCGTTGGCTACACCTTC CASSLGGTGGVGYTF
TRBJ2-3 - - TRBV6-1 TGTGCCAGCAGGGAGGGACTTTTAGATACGCAGTATTTT CASREGLLDTQYF
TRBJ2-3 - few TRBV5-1 TGCGCCAGCAGCTTGGCCGGGGTAGCCGGTGGAGAGACCCAGTATTTT CASSLAGVAGGETQYF
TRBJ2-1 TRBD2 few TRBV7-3 TGTGCCAGCAGCACCGGACTAGTTGCCTACAATGAGCAGTTCTTC CASSTGLVAYNEQFF
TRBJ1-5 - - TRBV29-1 TGCAGCGTTGAGGACGGGGATCAGCCCCAGCATTTT CSVEDGDQPQHF
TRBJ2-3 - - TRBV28 TGTGCCAGCAGTCCCGGACTCCCTCCAGATACGCAGTATTTT CASSPGLPPDTQYF
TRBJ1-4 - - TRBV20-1 TGCAGTGCTCCTACAGGGATGGAAAATGAAAAACTGTTTTTT CSAPTGMENEKLFF
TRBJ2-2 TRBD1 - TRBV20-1 TGCAGTGCTTGGAGGGACAGGGGTACCGGGGAGCTGTTTTTT CSAWRDRGTGELFF
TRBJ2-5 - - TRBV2 TGTGCCAGCAGTGAAGGGGCGGAGACCCAGTACTTC CASSEGAETQYF
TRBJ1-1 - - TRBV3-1 TGTGCCAGCAGCCAAGGGGGCCTGACCGCTTTCTTT CASSQGGLTAFF
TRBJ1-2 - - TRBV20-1 TGCAGTGCTAGTTTGGGGGCACCCAACTATGGCTACACCTTC CSASLGAPNYGYTF
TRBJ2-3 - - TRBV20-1 TGCAGTGCTAGAGACTTGAGAAAACCAGATACGCAGTATTTT CSARDLRKPDTQYF